This T cell receptor beta chain is drawn from a study of Graves' ophthalmopathy and Graves' hyperthyroidism. Whole-study context: Upon initial diagnosis and before any treatment, peripheral blood was collected. Whole-study results and caveats: Blood also contained most of the expanded thyroid clonotypes above 0.001 frequency.

The sample holds one count of this clonotype. The antigen remains undetermined. Investigators amplified TCR beta CDR3 regions from RNA transcripts. Second-round multiplex PCR followed a first-round RT-PCR using HTBI primers. TCRdb passed the multiplex PCR reads through MiXCR, listing each CDR3 protein once. The repertoire holds a few hundred thousand distinct CDR3 sequences, with about 18% as singletons. Sequenced: peripheral blood. The receptor was derived from a woman aged 18 to 35 with Graves' ophthalmopathy.

The CDR3: CATSRDYGRSGANVLTF. The CDR3 nucleotides read TGTGCCACCAGCAGAGATTATGGGCGCTCTGGGGCCAACGTCCTGACTTTC. The chain joins TRBV15 to TRBJ2-6; D remains unclear. This CDR3 is built from 17 residues. V lost 0 bases and J lost 0, with 9 bases in between. Germline V gene lookup returns CDR1 LNHNV and CDR2 YYDKDF (reference sequence).